The 4 T cell receptor beta chains given below trace back to one sample, sequenced in a study of T cell changes during pregnancy in multiple sclerosis (dated by TCRdb to between 2019 and 2020). Libraries were prepared through the immunoSEQ multiplex PCR assay. TCRdb limited this immuneACCESS table to in-frame rearrangements with V and J called. A share of clones is missing; checked studies link under half to unresolved V genes, and the rest is unexplained. In this sample the table shows approximately 11,000 clones, around 88% of which occur a single time. 5% to 6.5% of the sample is in the top ten clones. The specimen was CD8+ T cells from peripheral blood mononuclear cells, collected in the first trimester of pregnancy. The receptors shown here come from a female donor in good health, enrolled as a control in a pregnancy study.

This clone occurred once. The chain uses TRBV6-4 and TRBJ2-1; 7 nucleotides align to TRBD1. The CDR3 is 14 residues long. After removal of 4 bases from V and 9 bases from J, the junction contained 9 bases not matched to a gene. Germline V gene lookup returns CDR1 MRHNA and CDR2 SNTAGT. CDR3 nucleotide sequence: TGTGCCAGCAGTGGGGCAGGGGGTAAGGGTGAGCAGTTCTTC. Its translation: CASSGAGGKGEQFF.

V is TRBV29-1 and J is TRBJ2-1, with 7 bases identical to TRBD2. This CDR3 is built from 16 residues. The germline gives CDR1 SQVTM, CDR2 ANQGSEA. Unmatched junction bases numbered 15, after V lost 6 bases and J lost 4 bases. The CDR3 region is CSVVKRSGDPYNEQFF. In DNA, the CDR3 is TGCAGCGTGGTTAAGAGAAGCGGGGATCCGTACAATGAGCAGTTCTTC.

This clone was seen once. This rearrangement joins TRBV5-4 to TRBJ1-2; TRBD1 aligns across 7 bases. V trimming: 3 bases; J trimming: 2 bases; junction bases outside the gene matches: 4. This CDR3 contains 14 residues. Germline V gives CDR1 SGHNT, CDR2 YYREEE (reference sequence). The CDR3 reads CASSSGTENYGYTF. Written as DNA, the CDR3 is TGTGCCAGCAGCTCCGGGACAGAAAACTATGGCTACACCTTC.

V is TRBV27 and J is TRBJ2-5; D not resolved. The V gene lost 0 bases and the J gene lost 1 base, with 6 bases spanning the gap. Per the germline V gene, CDR1 is MNHEY and CDR2 is SMNVEV (reference sequence). This CDR3 has 14 amino acids. The CDR3 coding sequence is TGTGCCAGCAGTTTATCGAACTTCCAAGAGACCCAGTACTTC. This encodes CASSLSNFQETQYF.